The 30 T cell receptor beta chains below were found in one sample sequenced in a study of identical twins. In TCRdb, the 5' RACE reads were re-called with MiXCR into one record per CDR3 protein. The table includes around 550,000 distinct CDR3 sequences, 12% to 15% detected once. This same sample was also taken into another study, of yellow fever vaccine responses in identical twins.

Sequencing used CD4+ T cells sorted from blood. The receptors were gathered from a young woman in good health.

In its sample, this clonotype was seen a few times. The V gene is TRBV20-1, the J gene TRBJ2-7; a possible D gene is TRBD2 (6 bases). The CDR3 sequence is 14 residues long. The V end lost 0 bases, the J end lost 3 bases, and 12 bases lay between the germline ends. CDR1 is DFQATT, CDR2 SNEGSKA, per germline (reference sequence). The CDR3 DNA reads as TGCAGTGCTAGAGATGTGGGGACTGTCTACGAGCAGTACTTC. Translating gives CSARDVGTVYEQYF.

This clonotype was recorded a few times. The chain couples TRBV6-1 to TRBJ1-2, with D possibly TRBD1 on 6 matching bases. The CDR3 is made up of 16 amino acids. CDR1 MNHNS and CDR2 SASEGT come from the germline V gene. V dropped 6 bases and J dropped 2 bases, with 19 bases sitting between them. CDR3 sequence (DNA): TGTGCCAGCAGAAACCCTGGACAGTTGACAAACTATGGCTACACCTTC. Its translation: CASRNPGQLTNYGYTF.

The genes are TRBV9 and TRBJ2-5; 9 nucleotides line up with TRBD1. V lost 4 bases to trimming and J lost 4 bases; unmatched junction nucleotides: 11. The CDR3 extends over 16 amino acids. Germline V gene sequence: CDR1 SGDLS, CDR2 YYNGEE. CDR3 protein: CASSLMPGTGLETQYF. For the CDR3, the DNA is TGTGCCAGCAGCCTAATGCCCGGGACAGGGCTAGAGACCCAGTACTTC.

This clonotype showed up many times. This chain connects TRBV7-9 to TRBJ2-3; 7 bases agree with TRBD2. The trim removed 5 bases at V and 9 bases at J, leaving 2 bases unmatched. From germline, CDR1 is SEHNR and CDR2 FQNEAQ (reference sequence). CDR3 length: 11 amino acids. As DNA, the CDR3 is TGTGCCAGCAGCGCGGGAGACACGCAGTATTTT. Encoded protein: CASSAGDTQYF.

The chain recombines TRBV5-1 with TRBJ2-3; tentatively, D is TRBD2 (5 bases). Trimming left V 0 bases short and J 2 bases short, with 10 bases between. Germline loops: CDR1 SGHRS, CDR2 YFSETQ. The CDR3 runs 15 residues. In DNA form, the CDR3 reads TGCGCCAGCAGCTTGGATCCGGGAACCACAGATACGCAGTATTTT. This encodes CASSLDPGTTDTQYF.

There are a few counts of this clonotype. This chain uses TRBV6-1 with TRBJ2-2, with a possible D match to TRBD2 (6 bases). With 5 bases removed from V and 7 bases from J, the gap between germline ends came to 23 bases. Germline CDR1 reads MNHNS; CDR2 reads SASEGT. This CDR3 has 17 amino acids. For the CDR3, the DNA is TGTGCCAGCAGTCAGTCCTTCACCGGGACTTATTACGGGGAGCTGTTTTTT. Amino acid sequence: CASSQSFTGTYYGELFF.

This chain uses TRBV5-5 with TRBJ1-6, with no clear D. V was cut by 0 bases and J by 10 bases, with 8 bases left in between. The CDR3 length is 13 residues. Germline V gene lookup returns CDR1 SGHKS and CDR2 YYEKEE (reference sequence). CDR3 in DNA: TGTGCCAGCAGCTTGGGGATGCTATCACCCCTCCACTTT. Translated, it gives CASSLGMLSPLHF.

This clonotype has just a few counts. The V and J genes are TRBV2 and TRBJ2-1, with 7 bases that match TRBD2. CDR1 is SNHLY, CDR2 FYNNEI, per germline. V dropped 8 bases and J dropped 0; count of bases not matched to a gene: 4. This CDR3 spans 14 amino acids. The CDR3 is CASGRAGSYNEQFF. CDR3 nucleotide sequence: TGTGCCAGCGGGAGGGCAGGCTCCTACAATGAGCAGTTCTTC.

There are a few counts of this clonotype. This chain joins TRBV27 and TRBJ2-5; D is ambiguous. CDR3 size: 13 residues. Germline CDR1 reads MNHEY; CDR2 reads SMNVEV (reference sequence). V dropped 6 bases and J dropped 0 bases, with 8 bases sitting between them. CDR3 nucleotide sequence: TGTGCCAGCAGAAGTACCAACCAAGAGACCCAGTACTTC. It yields the protein CASRSTNQETQYF.

This clonotype was recorded many times. This chain connects TRBV29-1 to TRBJ2-2, with 8 nucleotides matching TRBD2. The V and J ends lost 6 bases and 6 bases, in that order; junction bases with no gene match: 12. The length of the CDR3 is 15 residues. Per germline, CDR1 SQVTM and CDR2 ANQGSEA. CDR3 in DNA: TGCAGCGTGGGCTCCGGGACTAGTGCCGCCGGGGAGCTGTTTTTT. Encoded protein: CSVGSGTSAAGELFF.

The V call is TRBV12-3 or TRBV12-4, the J call TRBJ2-1; D perhaps matches TRBD1 (6 bases). The V and J ends lost 3 bases and 4 bases respectively, with 16 bases between them. The CDR3 has 16 amino acids. This CDR3 is CASSFAGDVRYNEQFF. The CDR3 DNA follows: TGTGCCAGCAGTTTCGCAGGGGATGTACGATACAATGAGCAGTTCTTC.

The CDR3 sequence: CASRERTGRTVYNEQFF. In DNA form, the CDR3 reads TGTGCCAGCAGAGAACGGACAGGGAGGACCGTTTACAATGAGCAGTTCTTC. The chain combines TRBV12-3 or TRBV12-4 with TRBJ2-1; TRBD1 aligns across 8 bases. After removal of 6 bases from V and 4 bases from J, the junction contained 14 bases not matched to a gene. This CDR3 has 17 residues.

This clonotype was found a few times. The rearrangement joins TRBV11-3 to TRBJ2-3, with D perhaps TRBD2 (6 bases). Germline CDR1 is SGHNT and CDR2 is YENEEA. The CDR3 sequence is 16 residues long. The ends were cut back, 5 bases at V and 4 bases at J, with 19 bases in the middle. The DNA of the CDR3 is TGTGCCAGCAGCCCGGGAGAACGGGAGTTTGCAGATACGCAGTATTTT. This codes for CASSPGEREFADTQYF.

This clonotype has only a few counts. The CDR3 protein is CSVLRPNTEAFF. DNA for the CDR3: TGCAGTGTCCTCCGTCCGAACACTGAAGCTTTCTTT. The V gene is TRBV20-1, the J gene TRBJ1-1; D gene unclear. V gave up 7 bases and J gave up 1 base, with 10 bases separating them. The germline CDR1 and CDR2 sequences are DFQATT and SNEGSKA (reference sequence). The CDR3 totals 12 residues.

This clonotype was seen more than once but under ten times. The V gene is TRBV7-2, the J gene TRBJ2-1, with D tentatively TRBD2 (6 bases). Between the trimmed V and J ends, which lost 5 bases and 10 bases, there was a span of 27 bases. CDR1 SGHTA and CDR2 FQGNSA come from the germline V gene. The CDR3 is made up of 17 amino acids. The CDR3 reads CASSRFLGMRGLGEQFF. CDR3 coding DNA: TGTGCCAGCAGCAGGTTTTTGGGAATGCGGGGACTTGGGGAGCAGTTCTTC.

The rearrangement links TRBV21-1 to TRBJ1-4; the D segment call TRBD1 is taken from the table without a DNA check. TRBV21-1 is labeled a pseudogene. The CDR3 extends over 14 amino acids. CDR3 DNA: TGTGCCAGCAGATCAAGACAGGGACGCGAAAAACTGTTTTTT. This codes for CASRSRQGREKLFF.

The V gene is TRBV28, the J gene TRBJ2-7; 10 bases fit TRBD1. The trim removed 6 bases at V and 3 bases at J, leaving 8 bases unmatched. Per the germline V gene, CDR1 is MDHEN and CDR2 is SYDVKM. The CDR3 consists of 15 residues. In DNA form, the CDR3 reads TGTGCCAGCAGAAGTGGACAGGGGGGGTTCTACGAGCAGTACTTC. Its translation: CASRSGQGGFYEQYF.

This clonotype showed up just a few times. The rearrangement links TRBV25-1 to TRBJ1-1; 9 bases line up with TRBD1. This CDR3 comprises 15 residues. CDR1 is MGHDK and CDR2 is SYGVNS in the germline V gene. The V gene end was trimmed by 1 base and the J gene end by 3 bases; junction bases not matched to a gene: 3. CDR3 in amino acids: CASSESGQGHTEAFF. For the CDR3, the DNA is TGTGCCAGCAGTGAATCTGGACAGGGGCACACTGAAGCTTTCTTT.

The chain carries TRBV20-1 and TRBJ2-2; 8 bases line up with TRBD2. CDR1 DFQATT and CDR2 SNEGSKA come from the germline V gene (reference sequence). The V and J ends lost 1 base and 2 bases, in that order; junction bases with no gene match: 3. This CDR3 spans 15 amino acids. The CDR3 DNA sequence: TGCAGTGCTAGAGTTAGCGGGGATAACACCGGGGAGCTGTTTTTT. This sequence encodes CSARVSGDNTGELFF.

The chain recombines TRBV6-5 with TRBJ2-4; no clear D gene. CDR1 MNHEY and CDR2 SVGAGI come from the germline V gene. This CDR3 has 16 amino acids. V lost 0 bases, J lost 0 bases, and 9 bases lay in between. Written as DNA, the CDR3 is TGTGCCAGCAGTTACTCCCTGTCAGGAGCCAAAAACATTCAGTACTTC. Translating gives CASSYSLSGAKNIQYF.

This clonotype was observed a few times. This sequence joins TRBV20-1 and TRBJ1-2; D is perhaps TRBD1 (5 bases). Trimming pared 1 base from V and 5 bases from J, leaving 11 bases between. The germline V gene has CDR1 DFQATT and CDR2 SNEGSKA (reference sequence). The CDR3 is 13 amino acids. The CDR3 bases are TGCAGTGCTAGAGTCGGGGGGTGGTATGGCTACACCTTC. Amino acid sequence: CSARVGGWYGYTF.

The table lists this clonotype with a few counts. The V gene is TRBV12-3 or TRBV12-4, the J gene TRBJ2-5; D may be TRBD2 (5 bases). Trimming removed 3 bases at V and 7 bases at J, with 18 bases between. The CDR3 covers 15 residues. The CDR3 nucleotides are TGTGCCAGCAGTTTGCGGCTAGCCGGGCTTGGGACCCAGTACTTC. Protein: CASSLRLAGLGTQYF.

This clonotype turned up a few times. The chain couples TRBV2 to TRBJ2-3; unclear D gene. CDR1 and CDR2 (germline): SNHLY, FYNNEI. The CDR3 loop spans 12 amino acids. Trimming cost V 2 bases and J 2 bases, with 2 bases left between them. DNA for the CDR3: TGTGCCAGCAGTGAAACCACAGATACGCAGTATTTT. As protein: CASSETTDTQYF.

In this sample, this clonotype turned up a few times. The chain couples TRBV5-1 to TRBJ2-3; D call uncertain. V lost 0 bases and J lost 2, with 7 bases in between. CDR1 is SGHRS and CDR2 is YFSETQ in the germline V gene. The CDR3 has 14 residues. This CDR3 is CASSLASVTDTQYF. The CDR3 region has the DNA TGCGCCAGCAGCTTGGCCTCGGTCACAGATACGCAGTATTTT.

On this clonotype: The conserved closing phenylalanine or tryptophan is absent in this CDR3, likely reflecting a read error. The rearrangement joins TRBV3-1 to TRBJ1-2, with D perhaps matching TRBD1 (6 bases). The CDR3 is 14 amino acids. CDR1 and CDR2 (germline): LGHDT, YNNKEL (reference sequence). V lost 1 base to trimming and J lost 8 bases, with 14 bases between them. CDR3 sequence: CASSQGSGARGYTL. The CDR3 DNA sequence: TGTGCCAGCAGCCAAGGCTCGGGGGCGCGGGGCTACACCCTC.

The CDR3 DNA is TGTGCCAGCAGCTTAGAATGGGTGACTAGCGGGAGGGTTTGGGCGCAGTTCTTC. Translation: CASSLEWVTSGRVWAQFF. The chain links TRBV11-2 to TRBJ2-1; 14 bases are shared with TRBD2. V lost 0 bases, J lost 12 bases, and 13 bases stayed unmatched. The germline gives CDR1 SGHAT, CDR2 FQNNGV. This CDR3 has 18 residues.

The chain joins TRBV5-1 to TRBJ2-5; TRBD1 matches 7 bases. Germline CDR1 reads SGHRS; CDR2 reads YFSETQ. Unmatched junction bases numbered 8, after V lost 4 bases and J lost 5 bases. This CDR3 is 14 amino acids long. The CDR3 loop reads CASSIDRVGETQYF. In DNA form, the CDR3 reads TGCGCCAGCAGCATCGACAGGGTTGGGGAGACCCAGTACTTC.

The chain couples TRBV6-2 or TRBV6-3 to TRBJ1-1; 7 nucleotides line up with TRBD1. CDR1 is MNHEY and CDR2 is SVGEGT in the germline V gene. There are 15 residues in the CDR3. V shed 8 bases, J shed 2 bases, and the junction held 11 bases outside the gene matches. CDR3 sequence reads: CASSKWTGLNTEAFF. In DNA, the CDR3 is TGTGCCAGCTCAAAGTGGACAGGACTTAACACTGAAGCTTTCTTT.

The chain links TRBV20-1 to TRBJ2-3; tentative D call: TRBD2 (5 bases). V gave up 6 bases and J gave up 7 bases, with 26 bases separating them. CDR1 is DFQATT and CDR2 is SNEGSKA in the germline V gene (reference sequence). This CDR3 spans 16 amino acids. The CDR3 bases are TGCAGTGCAGGAGGTGTGGGAACCTCCCAGGATCATACGCAGTATTTT. This encodes CSAGGVGTSQDHTQYF.

This clonotype was observed a few times. The V gene is TRBV7-8, the J gene TRBJ2-1; 8 nucleotides line up with TRBD2. Germline assignment: CDR1 SGHVS and CDR2 FQNEAQ. V shed 5 bases and J 12 bases; nucleotides not matched to a gene: 6. The CDR3 runs 12 residues. CDR3 nucleotide sequence: TGTGCCAGCAGCCAGGGGACTAGGGTGCAGTTCTTC. Translation gives CASSQGTRVQFF.